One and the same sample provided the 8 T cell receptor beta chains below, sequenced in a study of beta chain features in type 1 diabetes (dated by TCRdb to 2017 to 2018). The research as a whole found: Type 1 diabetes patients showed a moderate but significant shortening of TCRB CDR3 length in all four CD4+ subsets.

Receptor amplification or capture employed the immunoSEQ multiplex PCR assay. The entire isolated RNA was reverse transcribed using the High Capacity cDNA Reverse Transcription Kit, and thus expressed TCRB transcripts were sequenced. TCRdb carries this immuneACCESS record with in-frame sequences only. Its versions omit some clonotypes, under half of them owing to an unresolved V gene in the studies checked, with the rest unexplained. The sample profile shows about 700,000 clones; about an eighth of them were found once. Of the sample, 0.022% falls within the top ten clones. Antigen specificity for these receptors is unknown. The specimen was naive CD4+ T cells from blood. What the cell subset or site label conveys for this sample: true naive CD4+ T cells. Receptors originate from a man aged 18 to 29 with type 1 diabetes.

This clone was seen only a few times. CDR3 sequence (DNA): TGTGCCAGCAGCGTCGGGACTCCTGGAGAGCAGTACTTC. Translation gives CASSVGTPGEQYF. The rearrangement joins TRBV9 to TRBJ2-7; TRBD2 is a possible D gene (6 bases). Trimming stripped 2 bases from V and 7 bases from J, with 13 bases between. The germline V gene has CDR1 SGDLS and CDR2 YYNGEE. CDR3 size: 13 residues.

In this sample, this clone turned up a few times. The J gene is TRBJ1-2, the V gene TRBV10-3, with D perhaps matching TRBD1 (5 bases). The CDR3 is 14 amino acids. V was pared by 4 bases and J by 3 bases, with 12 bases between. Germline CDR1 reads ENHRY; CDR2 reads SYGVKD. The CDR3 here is CAISATDRDYGYTF. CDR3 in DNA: TGTGCCATCAGTGCGACCGACAGAGACTATGGCTACACCTTC.

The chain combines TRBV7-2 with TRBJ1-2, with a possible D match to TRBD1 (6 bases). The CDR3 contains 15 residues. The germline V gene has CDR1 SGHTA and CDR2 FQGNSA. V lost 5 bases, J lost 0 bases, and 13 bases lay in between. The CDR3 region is CASSPFRTANYGYTF. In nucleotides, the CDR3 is TGTGCCAGCAGCCCCTTCCGGACAGCTAACTATGGCTACACCTTC.

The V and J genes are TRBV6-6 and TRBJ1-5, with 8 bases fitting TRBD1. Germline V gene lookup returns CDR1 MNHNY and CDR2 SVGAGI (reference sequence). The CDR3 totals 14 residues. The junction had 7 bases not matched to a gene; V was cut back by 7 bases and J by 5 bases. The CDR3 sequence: CASTGQGRDQPQHF. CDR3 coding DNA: TGTGCCAGCACCGGACAGGGCAGGGATCAGCCCCAGCATTTT.

CDR3 sequence: CASSLHLLANTEAFF. CDR3 nucleotide sequence: TGTGCCAGCAGCTTACATCTCCTAGCGAACACTGAAGCTTTCTTT. The V gene is TRBV7-6, the J gene TRBJ1-1; D uncertain. The CDR3 runs to 15 residues. Between the trimmed V and J ends, which lost 2 bases and 1 base, there was a span of 11 bases. Germline values: CDR1 SGHVS, CDR2 FNYEAQ.

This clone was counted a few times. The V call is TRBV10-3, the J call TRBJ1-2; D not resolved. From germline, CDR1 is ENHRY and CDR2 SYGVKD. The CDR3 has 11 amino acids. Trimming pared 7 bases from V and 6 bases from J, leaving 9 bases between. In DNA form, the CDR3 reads TGTGCCATCATGAGAGACAATGGCTACACCTTC. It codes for CAIMRDNGYTF.

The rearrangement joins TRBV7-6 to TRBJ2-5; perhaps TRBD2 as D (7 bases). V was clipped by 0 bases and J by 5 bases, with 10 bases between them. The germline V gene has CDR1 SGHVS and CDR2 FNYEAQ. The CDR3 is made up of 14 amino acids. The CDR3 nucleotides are TGTGCCAGCAGCTTAGCGGGGGGGCTGGAGACCCAGTACTTC. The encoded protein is CASSLAGGLETQYF.

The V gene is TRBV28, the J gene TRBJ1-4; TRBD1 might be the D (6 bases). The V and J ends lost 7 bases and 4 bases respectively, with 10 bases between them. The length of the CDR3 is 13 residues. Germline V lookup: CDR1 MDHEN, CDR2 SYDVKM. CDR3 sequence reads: CASTPGVNEKLFF. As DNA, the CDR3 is TGTGCCAGCACACCAGGGGTTAATGAAAAACTGTTTTTT.